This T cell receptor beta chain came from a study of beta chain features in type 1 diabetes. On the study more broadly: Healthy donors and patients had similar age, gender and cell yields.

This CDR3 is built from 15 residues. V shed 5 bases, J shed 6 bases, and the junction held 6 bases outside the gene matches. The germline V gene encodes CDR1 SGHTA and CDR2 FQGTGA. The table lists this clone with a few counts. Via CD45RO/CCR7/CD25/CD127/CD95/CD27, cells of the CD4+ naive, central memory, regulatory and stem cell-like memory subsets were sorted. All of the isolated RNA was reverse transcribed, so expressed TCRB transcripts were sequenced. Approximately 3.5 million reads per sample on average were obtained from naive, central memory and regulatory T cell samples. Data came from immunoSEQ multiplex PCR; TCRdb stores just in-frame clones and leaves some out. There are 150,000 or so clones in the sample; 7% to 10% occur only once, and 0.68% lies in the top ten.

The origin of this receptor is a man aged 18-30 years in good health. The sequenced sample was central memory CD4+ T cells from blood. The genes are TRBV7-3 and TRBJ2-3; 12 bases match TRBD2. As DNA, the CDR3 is TGTGCCAGCAGCCTAGCGGGGGGGCACGGGGATACGCAGTATTTT. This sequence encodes CASSLAGGHGDTQYF.